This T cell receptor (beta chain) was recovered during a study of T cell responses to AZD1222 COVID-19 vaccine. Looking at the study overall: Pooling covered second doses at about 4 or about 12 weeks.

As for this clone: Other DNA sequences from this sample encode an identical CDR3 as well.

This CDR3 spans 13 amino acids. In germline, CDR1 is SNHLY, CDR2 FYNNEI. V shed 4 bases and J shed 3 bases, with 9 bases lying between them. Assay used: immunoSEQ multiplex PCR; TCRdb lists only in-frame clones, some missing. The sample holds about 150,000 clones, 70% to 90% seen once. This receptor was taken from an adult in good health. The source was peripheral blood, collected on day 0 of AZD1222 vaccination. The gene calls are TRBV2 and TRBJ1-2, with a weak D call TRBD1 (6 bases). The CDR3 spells CASSGQADYGYTF. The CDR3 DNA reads TGTGCCAGCAGTGGACAGGCCGACTATGGCTACACCTTC.